This T cell receptor beta chain was found in a study of blood T cells in healthy people across ages. Study details: About one barcoded TCR beta cDNA was captured per two T cells.

V was clipped by 4 bases and J by 2 bases; unmatched bases: 12. Germline CDR1 and CDR2: MNHEY and SVGEGT. The CDR3 covers 17 residues. Concerning this clonotype itself: Its target is unknown.

Researchers collected roughly 10 milliliters of peripheral blood from every single donor. Study-wide points: TCR beta diversity, measured per million T cells, fell in a roughly linear way with age.

PCR was performed a second time for about 7 to 11 cycles using a sample-barcoded 5' primer and a J-beta primer mix. TCRdb reprocessed the 5' RACE reads via MiXCR and lists one record per CDR3 protein. The sample carries approximately 800,000 distinct CDR3 sequences, roughly 24% recorded once. These data were also filed under a second study, of T cells of mothers and their children. As reported in that work: Each mother yielded more than 9.5 million TCR beta CDR3 reads. Each child yielded about 3 million reads.

The chain recombines TRBV6-2 or TRBV6-3 with TRBJ2-5, with 8 bases aligning to TRBD1. Sequencing used blood. The source of this sequence is a boy between 5 and 17 years old in good health. CDR3 in DNA: TGTGCCAGCAGTTCCTACTTGGACAGGGTAGGTCAAGAGACCCAGTACTTC. Encoded protein: CASSSYLDRVGQETQYF.